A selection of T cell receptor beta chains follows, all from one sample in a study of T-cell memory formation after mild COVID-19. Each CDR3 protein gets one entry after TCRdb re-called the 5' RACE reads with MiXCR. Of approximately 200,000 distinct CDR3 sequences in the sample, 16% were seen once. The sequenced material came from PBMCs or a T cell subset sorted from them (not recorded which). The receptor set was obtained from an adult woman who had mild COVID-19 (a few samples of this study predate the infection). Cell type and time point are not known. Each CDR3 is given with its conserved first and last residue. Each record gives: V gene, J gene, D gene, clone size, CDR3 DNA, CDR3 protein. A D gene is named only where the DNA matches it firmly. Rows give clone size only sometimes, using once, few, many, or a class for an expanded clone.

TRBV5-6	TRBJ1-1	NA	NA	TGTGCCAGCAGAGAACGGGGACGTCAGAACACTGAAGCTTTCTTT	CASRERGRQNTEAFF
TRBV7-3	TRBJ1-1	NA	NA	TGTGCCAGCGGACGTACCGGCCAAGAAGCTTTCTTT	CASGRTGQEAFF
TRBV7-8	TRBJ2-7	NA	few	TGTGCCAGCAGCTTATTTTCAGGACAGACCTACGAGCAGTACTTC	CASSLFSGQTYEQYF
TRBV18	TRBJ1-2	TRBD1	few	TGTGCCAGCTCTCGGACAGGGGATGGCGGCTACACCTTC	CASSRTGDGGYTF
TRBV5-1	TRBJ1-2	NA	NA	TGCGCCAGCAGCTTAGGGGTCTATGGCTACACCTTC	CASSLGVYGYTF
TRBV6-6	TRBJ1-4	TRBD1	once	TGTGCCAGCAGGTCCGGGACAGCCAATGAAAAACTGTTTTTT	CASRSGTANEKLFF
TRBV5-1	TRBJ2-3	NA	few	TGCGCCAGCAGCACGGCGGGGGCGCTCACAGATACGCAGTATTTT	CASSTAGALTDTQYF
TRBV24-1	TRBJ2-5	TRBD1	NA	TGTGCCACCGCAGCAGGGGGCGAGGAGACCCAGTACTTC	CATAAGGEETQYF
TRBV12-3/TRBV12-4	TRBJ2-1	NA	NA	TGTGCCAGCAGGGGGACCAATGAGCAGTTCTTC	CASRGTNEQFF
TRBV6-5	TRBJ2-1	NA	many	TGTGCCAGCAGAAAGCAGGTGGGAGTAAATGAGCAGTTCTTC	CASRKQVGVNEQFF
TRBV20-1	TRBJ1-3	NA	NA	TGCAGTGCTAGCTCTGGAAACACCATATATTTT	CSASSGNTIYF
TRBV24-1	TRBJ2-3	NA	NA	TGTGCCACCAGTGATTTACAGGGCACAGATACGCAGTATTTT	CATSDLQGTDTQYF
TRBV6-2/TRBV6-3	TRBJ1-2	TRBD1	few	TGTGCCACCCGACAGGGGGGAAACTATGGCTACACCTTC	CATRQGGNYGYTF
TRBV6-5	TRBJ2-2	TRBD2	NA	TGTGCCAGCTCCAGCGGGGCAAGCACCGGGGAGCTGTTTTTT	CASSSGASTGELFF
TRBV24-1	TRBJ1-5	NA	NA	TGTGCCACCAGTGATAGCAATCAGCCCCAGCATTTT	CATSDSNQPQHF
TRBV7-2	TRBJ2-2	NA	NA	TGTGCCAGCAGCTTAAATCCGACGGCGGGTACGAACACCGGGGAGCTGTTTTTT	CASSLNPTAGTNTGELFF
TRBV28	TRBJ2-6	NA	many	TGTGCCAGCAGTTTCCTCGACTTTCATGGGGCCAACGTCCTGACTTTC	CASSFLDFHGANVLTF
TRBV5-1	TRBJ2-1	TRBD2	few	TGCGCCAGCAGCGCGGCAGGGACTAACAATGAGCAGTTCTTC	CASSAAGTNNEQFF
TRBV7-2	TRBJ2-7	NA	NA	TGTGCCAGCAGCTTAGCGTTTTCCGCGGACTCCTACGAGCAGTACTTC	CASSLAFSADSYEQYF
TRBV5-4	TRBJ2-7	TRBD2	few	TGTGCCAGCAGCTCTAGCGGGGGGGCTAACGAGCAGTACTTC	CASSSSGGANEQYF
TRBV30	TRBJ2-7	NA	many	TGTGCCTGGAGTTCTTTCAGGGGAAGATACTACGAGCAGTACTTC	CAWSSFRGRYYEQYF
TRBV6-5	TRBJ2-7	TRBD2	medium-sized	TGTGCCAGCACTCGACTAGCCCGGCCCCCAAGCTCCTACGAGCAGTACTTC	CASTRLARPPSSYEQYF
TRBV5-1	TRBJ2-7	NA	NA	TGCGCCAGCAGAGGGATGAGGAATGAGCAGTACTTC	CASRGMRNEQYF
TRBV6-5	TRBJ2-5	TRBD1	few	TGTGCCAGCAGTTACTCTCGCAGGGGGGAGACCCAGTACTTC	CASSYSRRGETQYF
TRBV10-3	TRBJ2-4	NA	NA	TGTGCCATCAGTGAGTCTCACCCTGGGGGAGGCATTCAGTACTTC	CAISESHPGGGIQYF
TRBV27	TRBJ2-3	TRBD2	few	TGTGCCAGCAGTTTATGGCGGGGGGAATACACAGATACGCAGTATTTT	CASSLWRGEYTDTQYF
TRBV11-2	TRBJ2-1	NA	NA	TGTGCCAGCAGCTTAGTGGCCAGCTACAATGAGCAGTTCTTC	CASSLVASYNEQFF
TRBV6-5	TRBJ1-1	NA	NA	TGTGCCAGCAGTTACTCCACGGGGACTGAAGCTTTCTTT	CASSYSTGTEAFF
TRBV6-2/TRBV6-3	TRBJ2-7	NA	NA	TGTGCCAGCAGCGAGTTTACCTACGAGCAGTACTTC	CASSEFTYEQYF
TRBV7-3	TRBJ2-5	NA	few	TGTGCCAGCAGCTTAATAGCCGGGTTACAAGAGACCCAGTACTTC	CASSLIAGLQETQYF
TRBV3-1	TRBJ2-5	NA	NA	TGTGCCAGCAGCCAGAATCCAGCGGTGGGGCGGACCCAGTACTTC	CASSQNPAVGRTQYF
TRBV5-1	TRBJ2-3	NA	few	TGCGCCAGCAGTGCAGGGGGGCGCACAGATACGCAGTATTTT	CASSAGGRTDTQYF
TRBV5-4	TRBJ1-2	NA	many	TGTGCCAGCAGCTTGGAGGGGGTCCTATATGGCTACACCTTC	CASSLEGVLYGYTF
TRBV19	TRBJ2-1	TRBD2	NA	TGTGCCAGTAGTGTTGGGACTAGCGGGAACAATGAGCAGTTCTTC	CASSVGTSGNNEQFF
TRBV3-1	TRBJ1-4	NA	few	TGTGCCAGCAGGCCGAGGGGGGAAACTAATGAAAAACTGTTTTTT	CASRPRGETNEKLFF
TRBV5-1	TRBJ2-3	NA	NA	TGCGCCACCCCCCCCTCCGGGGGCACAGATACGCAGTATTTT	CATPPSGGTDTQYF
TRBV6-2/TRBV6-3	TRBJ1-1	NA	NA	TGTGCCAGCAGTTACGTGAACACTGAAGCTTTCTTT	CASSYVNTEAFF
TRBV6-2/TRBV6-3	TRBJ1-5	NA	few	TGTGCCAGCAGTTACTCGATGTACAGCAATCAGCCCCAGCATTTT	CASSYSMYSNQPQHF
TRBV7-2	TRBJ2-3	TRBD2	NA	TGTGCCAGCAGCAAGGGACTACCGGCCTTAAGAGATACGCAGTATTTT	CASSKGLPALRDTQYF
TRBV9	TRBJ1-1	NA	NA	TGTGCCAGCAGCGTTTCCTCGGGGGCGGGTGAAGCTTTCTTT	CASSVSSGAGEAFF
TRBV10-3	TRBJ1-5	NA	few	TGTGCCATCAGTGAGAAGGGGCGTCAGCCCCAGCATTTT	CAISEKGRQPQHF
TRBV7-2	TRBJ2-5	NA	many	TGTGCCAGCAGTCGGTACCAAGAGACCCAGTACTTC	CASSRYQETQYF
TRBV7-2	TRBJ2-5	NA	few	TGTGCCAGCAGCTTAGCGATATGGGGAAGATACCAAGAGACCCAGTACTTC	CASSLAIWGRYQETQYF
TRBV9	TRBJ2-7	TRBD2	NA	TGTGCCAGCAGCGTAGGCGGGGGGGCCCACGAGCAGTACTTC	CASSVGGGAHEQYF
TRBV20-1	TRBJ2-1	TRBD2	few	TGCAGTGCTAGATTACTAGCGGGAGTTGGCAATGAGCAGTTCTTC	CSARLLAGVGNEQFF
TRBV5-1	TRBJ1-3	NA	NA	TGCGCCAGCAGCTTATGGGATACAGGAAACACCATATATTTT	CASSLWDTGNTIYF
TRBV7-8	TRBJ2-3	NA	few	TGTGCCAGCAGCTCCCGGGACTCTAGCACAGATACGCAGTATTTT	CASSSRDSSTDTQYF
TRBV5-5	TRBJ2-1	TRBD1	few	TGTGCCAGCAGCTTGGAGGTTAGGGACAGGCAGTTCTTC	CASSLEVRDRQFF
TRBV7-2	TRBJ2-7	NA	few	TGTGCCAGCACGCGAGCTATAGGTAGCCTCTCCTACGAGCAGTACTTC	CASTRAIGSLSYEQYF
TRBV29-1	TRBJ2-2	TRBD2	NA	TGCAGCGTTAAGACTAGCGGGAGGGCCCAGGGGACCGGGGAGCTGTTTTTT	CSVKTSGRAQGTGELFF
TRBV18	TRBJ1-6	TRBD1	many	TGTGCCAGCCCTGAAAGGGACAGGATATCGTCACCCCTCCACTTT	CASPERDRISSPLHF
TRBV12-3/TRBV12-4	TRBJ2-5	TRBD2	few	TGTGCCAGCAGAGGAGCGGGGGGTCGAGAGACCCAGTACTTC	CASRGAGGRETQYF
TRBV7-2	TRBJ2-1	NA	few	TGTGCCAGCAGCCTAATGCAGGGTATTACTGAGCAGTTCTTC	CASSLMQGITEQFF
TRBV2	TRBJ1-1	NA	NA	TGTGCCAGCAGTGAAGCGAGGAACACTGAAGCTTTCTTT	CASSEARNTEAFF
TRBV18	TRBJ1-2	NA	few	TGTGCCAGCTCACCACAGTCGGAGAGGGGCTACACCTTC	CASSPQSERGYTF